The 7 T cell receptor beta chains listed next were all sequenced from one sample in a study of T cell repertoires in cytomegalovirus infection (dated by TCRdb to 2018 to 2020). Interpreted using the paper, the treatment or condition label stands for: in vitro stimulation with specific CMV peptide epitopes to enrich CMV-specific T cells. Antigen specificity for these receptors is unknown. TCRdb shows the sequencer as Illumina HiSeq 1500. The public reads were reanalyzed by TCRdb: fastp trimming at Q25, MiXCR alignment, in-frame beta chains only. A single entry per CDR3 protein holds the most common genes and DNA from its merged rows. The sample table shows some 320,000 distinct CDR3 sequences, and roughly 28% are seen once. 20% of the sample is held by the ten biggest clonotypes. The sequencing used cultured PBMCs, collected from culture after CMV antigen stimulation. These TCRs come from a human donor in good health (CMV status not recorded). Some clones in this sample may be carry-over from other donors' samples.

This rearrangement joins TRBV19 to TRBJ1-1, with TRBD1 matching 9 bases. V shed 8 bases and J 4 bases; nucleotides not matched to a gene: 11. Germline loops: CDR1 LNHDA, CDR2 SQIVND (reference sequence). The CDR3 consists of 15 residues. CDR3 nucleotides: TGTGCCAGTCCTCCGGGACAGGGTCAAGGCACTGAAGCTTTCTTT. It yields the protein CASPPGQGQGTEAFF.

This sequence joins TRBV6-4 and TRBJ1-1; D gene unclear. The V gene lost 7 bases and the J gene lost 3 bases, with 12 bases spanning the gap. Germline CDR1 reads MRHNA; CDR2 reads SNTAGT. The CDR3 consists of 13 residues. This chain's CDR3 is CASTAGRDTEAFF. In DNA, the CDR3 is TGTGCCAGCACTGCGGGGAGAGACACTGAAGCTTTCTTT.

The rearrangement joins TRBV2 to TRBJ1-5; a weak D match, TRBD1 (5 bases). CDR1 is SNHLY and CDR2 is FYNNEI in the germline V gene. The CDR3 sequence is 16 residues long. Trimming cost V 6 bases and J 0 bases, with 15 bases left between them. The CDR3 spells CASSTLRTSSNQPQHF. The CDR3 region has the DNA TGTGCCAGCAGCACGCTTAGGACAAGTAGCAATCAGCCCCAGCATTTT.

The rearrangement uses TRBV28 and TRBJ2-1, with D possibly being TRBD2 (5 bases). The CDR3 totals 13 residues. Trimming stripped 6 bases from V and 3 bases from J, with 9 bases between. Germline V gives CDR1 MDHEN, CDR2 SYDVKM. The CDR3: CASRPDYYNEQFF. CDR3 nucleotide sequence: TGTGCCAGCAGACCCGACTACTACAATGAGCAGTTCTTC.

This chain connects TRBV14 to TRBJ1-2, with D uncertain. The CDR3 extends over 13 amino acids. V was shortened by 3 bases and J by 3 bases, with 8 bases between the two germline ends. Germline CDR1 SGHDN, CDR2 FVKESK. CDR3 in DNA: TGTGCCAGCAGCCAGGACGAGGACTATGGCTACACCTTC. It is translated as CASSQDEDYGYTF.

This chain links TRBV6-1 with TRBJ2-7; D gene unclear. In germline, CDR1 is MNHNS, CDR2 SASEGT. This CDR3 has 13 residues. Trimming removed 2 bases from V and 7 bases from J, with 12 bases in between. CDR3 sequence (DNA): TGTGCCAGCAGTGAACTGACATCCGGGGAGCAGTACTTC. Its protein product is CASSELTSGEQYF.

The V gene is TRBV7-2, the J gene TRBJ2-7, with 10 positions matching TRBD1. This CDR3 has 17 residues. Germline values: CDR1 SGHTA, CDR2 FQGNSA. After removal of 5 bases from V and 2 bases from J, the junction contained 12 bases not matched to a gene. The CDR3 protein is CASSGARDRGGTYEQYF. The CDR3 DNA reads as TGTGCCAGCAGCGGGGCACGGGACAGGGGAGGAACCTACGAGCAGTACTTC.